Listed below are T cell receptor beta chains from one sample, sequenced in a study of T cell responses to AZD1222 COVID-19 vaccine. Assay: immunoSEQ multiplex PCR; the TCRdb copy retains only in-frame clones and omits some. This sample has about 53,000 clones, with about four fifths found just once. The sequences come from peripheral blood, collected on day 0 of AZD1222 vaccination. These receptors were obtained from an adult in good health. The CDR3 runs from the conserved cysteine through the conserved F or W. D genes are given only for firm matches. Only some rows state a clone size, as once, few, many or a class for expanded clones.

NA,NA,TRBJ2-1,18,TRBV27,CASSLSGRKSASYNEQFF,TGTGCCAGCAGTTTATCCGGACGAAAAAGCGCCTCCTACAATGAGCAGTTCTTC
NA,TRBD2,TRBJ2-3,17,TRBV3-1/TRBV3-2,CASSLGTSGSSTDTQYF,TGTGCCAGCAGCTTAGGGACTAGCGGATCTAGCACAGATACGCAGTATTTT
once,NA,TRBJ2-7,13,TRBV5-1,CASSSGGGYEQYF,TGCGCCAGCAGCTCTGGTGGAGGGTACGAGCAGTACTTC
once,TRBD1,TRBJ2-2,15,TRBV5-1,CASSLDRGNTGELFF,TGCGCCAGCAGCTTGGACAGGGGGAACACCGGGGAGCTGTTTTTT
NA,NA,TRBJ1-3,16,TRBV3-1/TRBV3-2,CASAPTEGVGGNTIYF,TGTGCCAGCGCCCCTACCGAGGGAGTAGGTGGAAACACCATATATTTT
NA,NA,TRBJ2-1,13,TRBV9,CASSVEIGIEQFF,TGTGCCAGCAGCGTAGAGATAGGAATTGAGCAGTTCTTC
NA,NA,TRBJ2-4,11,TRBV30,CAWSRVDIQYF,TGTGCCTGGAGTAGGGTTGACATTCAGTACTTC
once,NA,TRBJ2-7,10,TRBV12-3/TRBV12-4,CASASYEQYF,TGTGCCAGCGCTTCCTACGAGCAGTACTTC
NA,NA,TRBJ2-1,15,TRBV6-1,CASSEASTEGNEQFF,TGTGCCAGCAGTGAAGCGAGTACGGAAGGCAATGAGCAGTTCTTC
NA,NA,TRBJ2-2,12,TRBV19,CATDRNTGELFF,TGTGCCACTGACAGAAACACCGGGGAGCTGTTTTTT
NA,NA,TRBJ2-7,13,TRBV5-4,CASRSGNSYEQYF,TGTGCCAGCAGGTCGGGTAACTCCTACGAGCAGTACTTC
NA,NA,TRBJ2-3,16,TRBV30,CAWSVRLAVGTDTQYF,TGTGCCTGGAGTGTACGGTTAGCGGTCGGCACAGATACGCAGTATTTT
NA,TRBD2,TRBJ2-7,17,TRBV28,CASSLPGTSGRKNEQYF,TGTGCCAGCAGTTTACCCGGGACTAGCGGGAGGAAAAACGAGCAGTACTTC
NA,TRBD2,TRBJ2-3,14,TRBV6-4,CASRRTSGTDTQYF,TGTGCCAGCAGAAGGACTAGCGGCACAGATACGCAGTATTTT
NA,NA,TRBJ1-2,17,TRBV5-4,CASSSQTGAPSNYGYTF,TGTGCCAGCAGCTCCCAGACAGGAGCACCTTCTAACTATGGCTACACCTTC
NA,NA,TRBJ2-1,15,TRBV11-2,CASSLKSGIYNEQFF,TGTGCCAGCAGCTTGAAAAGCGGTATCTACAATGAGCAGTTCTTC
few,TRBD2,TRBJ2-1,15,TRBV6-2/TRBV6-3,CASSYGTSGNNEQFF,TGTGCCAGCAGTTACGGGACTAGCGGAAACAATGAGCAGTTCTTC
NA,NA,TRBJ1-3,12,TRBV30,CAWSPLADTIYF,TGTGCCTGGAGTCCCCTGGCGGACACCATATATTTT
NA,NA,TRBJ1-2,16,TRBV4-3,CASSQDRLQTNYGYTF,TGCGCCAGCAGCCAGGATCGTCTTCAGACTAACTATGGCTACACCTTC
once,TRBD2,TRBJ2-7,14,TRBV7-2,CASRQSGTQSEQYF,TGTGCCAGCAGACAAAGCGGGACCCAGTCCGAGCAGTACTTC
NA,NA,TRBJ1-1,12,TRBV30,CAWRQVNTEAFF,TGTGCCTGGCGACAGGTGAACACTGAAGCTTTCTTT
NA,NA,TRBJ2-7,15,TRBV21-1,CASSKDKDSSYEQYF,TGTGCCAGCAGCAAAGATAAGGACAGCTCCTACGAGCAGTACTTC
NA,TRBD2,TRBJ2-1,15,TRBV5-5,CASSSTSGVNNEQFF,TGTGCCAGCAGCTCAACTAGCGGGGTAAACAATGAGCAGTTCTTC
once,NA,TRBJ1-2,13,TRBV7-2,CASSPGGLYGYTF,TGTGCCAGCAGCCCGGGCGGTCTATATGGCTACACCTTC
NA,TRBD1,TRBJ1-6,17,TRBV9,CASSVGDRGSYNSPLHF,TGTGCCAGCAGCGTAGGAGACAGGGGATCCTATAATTCACCCCTCCACTTT
NA,NA,TRBJ1-2,12,TRBV9,CASSVDEDGYTF,TGTGCCAGCAGCGTAGATGAGGATGGCTACACCTTC
NA,NA,TRBJ2-3,14,TRBV5-1,CASSPWDSTDTQYF,TGCGCCAGCAGCCCATGGGACAGCACAGATACGCAGTATTTT
NA,NA,TRBJ2-2,16,TRBV3-1/TRBV3-2,CASSPSLGEDTGELFF,TGTGCCAGCAGCCCATCACTAGGGGAGGACACCGGGGAGCTGTTTTTT
NA,TRBD2,TRBJ2-1,17,TRBV3-1/TRBV3-2,CASSQDELAGVYNEQFF,TGTGCCAGCAGCCAAGACGAACTAGCGGGGGTCTACAATGAGCAGTTCTTC
NA,NA,TRBJ2-5,12,TRBV28,CASRQPQETQYF,TGTGCCAGCAGGCAGCCCCAAGAGACCCAGTACTTC
NA,NA,TRBJ2-7,13,TRBV19,CASSNREFHEQYF,TGTGCCAGTAGCAACAGGGAGTTCCACGAGCAGTACTTC
NA,NA,TRBJ2-1,15,TRBV19,CASSILRGTYNEQFF,TGTGCCAGTAGTATACTGCGGGGAACCTACAATGAGCAGTTCTTC
NA,NA,TRBJ1-5,13,TRBV2,CASSPQHNQPQHF,TGTGCCAGCTCTCCACAGCACAATCAGCCCCAGCATTTT
NA,NA,TRBJ2-1,14,TRBV3-1/TRBV3-2,CATRRQSSYNEQFF,TGTGCCACAAGGCGCCAGAGCTCCTACAATGAGCAGTTCTTC
NA,TRBD1,TRBJ1-4,14,TRBV11-3,CASSLGQGGEKLFF,TGTGCCAGCAGCTTGGGACAGGGCGGTGAAAAACTGTTTTTT
few,NA,TRBJ1-4,12,TRBV28,CASSLLRGKLFF,TGTGCCAGCAGTTTACTCCGGGGAAAACTGTTTTTT
NA,NA,TRBJ1-2,13,TRBV2,CASIKGANYGYTF,TGTGCCAGCATAAAGGGAGCGAACTATGGCTACACCTTC
NA,NA,TRBJ2-2,12,TRBV19,CASSRGPGELFF,TGTGCCAGTAGCAGGGGTCCCGGGGAGCTGTTTTTT
NA,TRBD1,TRBJ2-6,15,TRBV19,CASSVNGQEDSLWVF,TGTGCCAGTAGTGTAAACGGACAGGAGGATTCACTATGGGTTTTC
few,NA,TRBJ1-1,15,TRBV14,CASSQDGSLNTEAFF,TGTGCCAGCAGCCAAGATGGGAGCCTAAACACTGAAGCTTTCTTT
NA,TRBD2,TRBJ2-1,14,TRBV5-1,CASSLAGGDNEQFF,TGCGCCAGCAGCTTAGCGGGAGGGGACAATGAGCAGTTCTTC
few,NA,TRBJ1-5,15,TRBV5-4,CASSLGSGRDQPQHF,TGTGCCAGCAGCTTGGGCTCCGGGAGAGATCAGCCCCAGCATTTT
NA,NA,TRBJ1-6,14,TRBV30,CAWTEGQGGSALHF,TGTGCCTGGACCGAGGGGCAGGGAGGTTCGGCCCTCCACTTT
NA,TRBD2,TRBJ2-1,16,TRBV7-3,CASSQRTSGIYNEQFF,TGTGCCAGCAGCCAGAGGACTAGCGGGATTTACAATGAGCAGTTCTTC
NA,NA,TRBJ1-4,15,TRBV6-5,CASSPRLEVNEKLFF,TGTGCCAGCAGTCCCCGGTTGGAGGTTAATGAAAAACTGTTTTTT
NA,NA,TRBJ2-2,17,TRBV4-1,CASSQGGAVTNTGELFF,TGCGCCAGCAGCCAAGGAGGGGCAGTAACAAACACCGGGGAGCTGTTTTTT
NA,TRBD1,TRBJ2-3,15,TRBV27,CASSRPGQSTDTQYF,TGTGCCAGCAGTCGGCCGGGACAGAGCACAGATACGCAGTATTTT
NA,TRBD1,TRBJ1-4,15,TRBV7-8,CASSLNRGRNEKLFF,TGTGCCAGCAGCCTAAACAGGGGGCGTAATGAAAAACTGTTTTTT
NA,NA,TRBJ1-2,14,TRBV6-5,CASRPAPGAYGYTF,TGTGCCAGCAGGCCAGCCCCGGGGGCTTATGGCTACACCTTC
few,TRBD1,TRBJ1-2,14,TRBV23-1,CASSLLGGAGGYTF,TGCGCCAGCAGTCTCCTAGGGGGCGCGGGTGGCTACACCTTC
NA,NA,TRBJ2-3,16,TRBV9,CASSVLPGTTTDTQYF,TGTGCCAGCAGCGTCCTCCCGGGGACCACCACAGATACGCAGTATTTT
NA,TRBD1,TRBJ2-2,16,TRBV7-3,CASSSTGIGNTGELFF,TGTGCCAGCAGCTCGACAGGGATAGGGAACACCGGGGAGCTGTTTTTT
NA,TRBD1,TRBJ2-1,14,TRBV30,CAWSVQGALNEQFF,TGTGCCTGGAGTGTACAGGGGGCGCTAAATGAGCAGTTCTTC